Shown below are 20 T cell receptor beta chains from a single sample sequenced in a study of PD-1 blockade in classical Hodgkin lymphoma. Documented time point: cycle 4 day 1 (C4D1), after five to seven weeks of nivolumab. All patients relapsed after autologous stem cell transplantation, and brentuximab vedotin exposure varied. Profiled with immunoSEQ multiplex PCR; TCRdb holds only in-frame clones, not every one. The sample shows approximately 52,000 clones, about 89% of them seen only once. The material sequenced was peripheral blood mononuclear cells (PBMCs), taken before the fourth cycle of nivolumab. The receptors originated from a human donor with classical Hodgkin lymphoma.

This clone has just one count. This chain connects TRBV2 to TRBJ2-7, with 8 bases aligning to TRBD1. Losses at the gene ends were 6 bases for V and 7 bases for J; bases not matched to a gene: 14. The germline V gene has CDR1 SNHLY and CDR2 FYNNEI. The CDR3 loop spans 15 amino acids. CDR3 bases: TGTGCCAGCAGCTATTCGACAGGGGTGGGATGGGAGCAGTACTTC. Amino acids: CASSYSTGVGWEQYF.

This clone was counted only a few times. The chain couples TRBV19 to TRBJ1-5, with 7 bases aligning to TRBD1. V lost 6 bases, J lost 0 bases, and 2 bases stayed unmatched. Germline V lookup: CDR1 LNHDA, CDR2 SQIVND (reference sequence). CDR3 length: 14 residues. The CDR3 DNA follows: TGTGCCAGTAGACAGGGGTATAGCAATCAGCCCCAGCATTTT. It yields the protein CASRQGYSNQPQHF.

This clone was seen a few times. V and J are TRBV4-2 and TRBJ2-7; 12 nucleotides match TRBD2. CDR3 size: 14 residues. The germline V gene has CDR1 LGHNA and CDR2 YNFKEQ. J gave up 5 bases and V 2 bases, and 1 base lay outside the gene matches. CDR3 protein: CASSQRTSGDEQYF. The CDR3 coding sequence is TGTGCCAGCAGCCAACGGACTAGCGGGGACGAGCAGTACTTC.

CDR3 nucleotides: TGTGCCAGCAGCTTAGGGAGCGGGGGGGCCTACGAGCAGTACTTC. Translation gives CASSLGSGGAYEQYF. This chain joins TRBV7-2 and TRBJ2-7, with 10 bases matching TRBD2. Germline V CDR1 and CDR2: SGHTA, FQGNSA. With V trimmed by 1 base and J by 2 bases, 2 bases remained unmatched. The CDR3 is 15 amino acids.

This chain uses TRBV11-2 with TRBJ2-5; D possibly corresponds to TRBD2 (7 bases). Germline V gene data show CDR1 as SGHAT and CDR2 as FQNNGV. Trimming pared 3 bases from V and 5 bases from J, leaving 19 bases between. The CDR3 contains 16 residues. CDR3 DNA: TGTGCCAGCAGCTTGGGCTGGGGGGGCCCGATGGAGACCCAGTACTTC. Its protein product is CASSLGWGGPMETQYF. Full variable domain (missing parts from reference TRBV11-2 and TRBJ2-5): EAGVAQSPRYKIIEKRQSVAFWCNPISGHATLYWYQQILGQGPKLLIQFQNNGVVDDSQLPKDRFSAERLKGVDSTLKIQPAKLEDSAVYLCASSLGWGGPMETQYFGPGTRLLVL.

The rearrangement uses TRBV27 and TRBJ2-2; no clear D gene. The CDR3 runs to 14 residues. Germline CDR1 is MNHEY and CDR2 is SMNVEV (reference sequence). Trimming pared 3 bases from V and 3 bases from J, leaving 8 bases between. This chain's CDR3 is CASSLVGYTGELFF. The DNA for the CDR3 is TGTGCCAGCAGTTTGGTGGGGTACACCGGGGAGCTGTTTTTT.

This clone occurred once. This chain connects TRBV7-8 to TRBJ2-7; a weak D match, TRBD2 (5 bases). The V end lost 5 bases, the J end lost 3 bases, and 17 bases lay between the germline ends. The germline V gene has CDR1 SGHVS and CDR2 FQNEAQ. This CDR3 has 15 residues. This CDR3 is CASSPSRGSIYEQYF. The CDR3 DNA is TGTGCCAGCAGCCCTAGCCGAGGATCCATCTACGAGCAGTACTTC.

The rearrangement links TRBV11-2 to TRBJ1-1; D unclear. Germline V gives CDR1 SGHAT, CDR2 FQNNGV. There are 13 residues in the CDR3. V lost 5 bases to trimming and J lost 4 bases, with 11 bases between them. CDR3: CASSRVETTEAFF. CDR3 coding DNA: TGTGCCAGCAGCCGCGTGGAGACCACTGAAGCTTTCTTT.

The chain combines TRBV7-9 with TRBJ2-3, with D possibly being TRBD2 (5 bases). CDR1 SEHNR and CDR2 FQNEAQ come from the germline V gene (reference sequence). Between the trimmed V and J ends, which lost 5 bases and 6 bases, there was a span of 15 bases. This CDR3 spans 14 amino acids. Here the CDR3 reads CASSQQTLADTQYF. The CDR3 region has the DNA TGTGCCAGCAGCCAACAGACCTTAGCGGATACGCAGTATTTT.

The chain employs TRBV11-2 and TRBJ2-7; a possible D gene is TRBD1 (6 bases). Germline-derived CDR1 and CDR2 are SGHAT and FQNNGV. The CDR3 contains 16 residues. With 5 bases removed from V and 0 bases from J, the gap between germline ends came to 17 bases. The CDR3 spells CASSPRGRGNSYEQYF. In DNA, the CDR3 is TGTGCCAGCAGCCCACGGGGCAGGGGAAACTCCTACGAGCAGTACTTC.

The chain employs TRBV27 and TRBJ1-1, with no clear D. Trimming removed 3 bases from V and 0 bases from J, with 8 bases in between. The CDR3 is 14 residues long. Looked up from germline, CDR1 is MNHEY and CDR2 is SMNVEV (reference sequence). The CDR3 spells CASSLNIMNTEAFF. The CDR3 DNA sequence: TGTGCCAGCAGTTTGAACATTATGAACACTGAAGCTTTCTTT.

The chain couples TRBV19 to TRBJ2-3; D is uncertain. Germline CDR1 and CDR2: LNHDA and SQIVND (reference sequence). V was trimmed by 0 bases and J by 2 bases, leaving 6 bases between them. This CDR3 is 14 amino acids long. CDR3 loop: CASSIDAVTDTQYF. For the CDR3, the DNA is TGTGCCAGTAGTATAGATGCTGTCACAGATACGCAGTATTTT.

V usage is TRBV5-1 and J usage is TRBJ1-4; D gene uncertain. Germline CDR1 and CDR2: SGHRS and YFSETQ. The V and J ends lost 4 bases and 2 bases respectively, with 15 bases between them. CDR3 length: 16 amino acids. CDR3 DNA sequence: TGCGCCAGCAGCCAGCAGGTAGCTGCGACTAATGAAAAACTGTTTTTT. Residues: CASSQQVAATNEKLFF.

V gene TRBV5-1 combines with J gene TRBJ2-7, with 9 bases aligning to TRBD1. This CDR3 is 15 amino acids long. Per the germline V gene, CDR1 is SGHRS and CDR2 is YFSETQ. After removal of 0 bases from V and 5 bases from J, the junction contained 6 bases not matched to a gene. The CDR3 DNA reads as TGCGCCAGCAGCTTGGGGTCGACAGGGGGTCACGAGCAGTACTTC. Protein: CASSLGSTGGHEQYF.

This chain links TRBV11-2 with TRBJ2-7; D is unclear. The V gene's germline CDR1 is SGHAT and CDR2 FQNNGV. This CDR3 spans 14 amino acids. V lost 5 bases to trimming and J lost 3 bases, with 14 bases between them. The CDR3 loop reads CASSQEVTGYEQYF. The CDR3 DNA is TGTGCCAGCAGCCAAGAAGTCACGGGCTACGAGCAGTACTTC.

The CDR3 DNA sequence: TGTGCCAGCAGCTTTCCCGAGACAGATACGCAGTATTTT. It yields the protein CASSFPETDTQYF. V and J are TRBV11-2 and TRBJ2-3; D is unresolved. V lost 3 bases to trimming and J lost 3 bases, with 7 bases between them. The V gene's germline CDR1 is SGHAT and CDR2 FQNNGV. The CDR3 spans 13 residues.

This chain joins TRBV5-1 and TRBJ2-1; D tentatively reads TRBD1 or TRBD2 (5 bases each). The V end was cut by 3 bases, the J end by 4 bases, with 14 bases between. The CDR3 is 15 residues long. CDR1 and CDR2 from the germline V gene are SGHRS and YFSETQ. CDR3 nucleotides: TGCGCCAGCAGCTCCGGGACGACTGTATACAATGAGCAGTTCTTC. Residues: CASSSGTTVYNEQFF.

This CDR3 is CASSPQGGGTSTEAFF. The CDR3 DNA is TGTGCCAGCAGCCCACAAGGGGGCGGGACGAGTACTGAAGCTTTCTTT. The chain has TRBV5-4 and TRBJ1-1; 7 nucleotides match TRBD1. Germline lookup yields CDR1 SGHNT and CDR2 YYREEE (reference sequence). The CDR3 contains 16 residues. The trim removed 4 bases at V and 5 bases at J, leaving 14 bases unmatched.

J is TRBJ1-1 and V is TRBV5-6, with 10 bases matching TRBD1. Germline lookup yields CDR1 SGHDT and CDR2 YYEEEE. The trim removed 1 base at V and 2 bases at J, leaving 8 bases unmatched. The CDR3 has 17 amino acids. The CDR3 loop is CASSLPGQGFLNTEAFF. As DNA, the CDR3 is TGTGCCAGCAGCTTGCCGGGACAGGGGTTCCTTAACACTGAAGCTTTCTTT.

This chain links TRBV11-1 with TRBJ2-3; 7 bases map to TRBD2. The CDR3 sequence is 16 residues long. Trimming cost V 5 bases and J 0 bases; bases outside gene matches: 8. CDR1 SGHAT and CDR2 FQDESV come from the germline V gene (reference sequence). The CDR3 spells CASSHKRGLSTDTQYF. CDR3 coding DNA: TGTGCCAGCAGCCATAAGCGGGGCCTTAGCACAGATACGCAGTATTTT.